One sample yielded the 15 T cell receptor beta chains listed below, sequenced in a study of glioma-infiltrating T cells after dendritic cell vaccination. Indicated time point: after dendritic cell vaccination, including at tumor progression/relapse. Profiled with immunoSEQ multiplex PCR; TCRdb holds only in-frame clones, not every one. The sample yields tens of thousands of clones, around 86% seen once. This specimen consisted of blood, obtained after dendritic cell vaccination. These receptors were collected from a human donor with glioblastoma.

The J gene is TRBJ2-1, the V gene TRBV7-6; 9 nucleotides line up with TRBD1. The trim removed 2 bases at V and 6 bases at J, leaving 5 bases unmatched. CDR3 length equals 15 residues. CDR1 is SGHVS, CDR2 FNYEAQ, per germline. CDR3 sequence (DNA): TGTGCCAGCAGCTTAATGGGACAGGGTGTCAATGAGCAGTTCTTC. Its translation is CASSLMGQGVNEQFF. Full variable domain (outside the CDR3, taken from reference TRBV7-6 and TRBJ2-1): GAGVSQSPRYKVTKRGQDVALRCDPISGHVSLYWYRQALGQGPEFLTYFNYEAQQDKSGLPNDRFSAERPEGSISTLTIQRTEQRDSAMYRCASSLMGQGVNEQFFGPGTRLTVL.

The gene calls are TRBV7-2 and TRBJ1-1; the match to TRBD1 covers 7 bases. The germline CDR1 and CDR2 sequences are SGHTA and FQGNSA. This CDR3 has 12 residues. J gave up 6 bases and V 4 bases, and 2 bases lay outside the gene matches. This CDR3 is CASSSRGSEAFF. The CDR3 nucleotides are TGTGCCAGCAGCTCCAGGGGGTCTGAAGCTTTCTTT. Using reference TRBV7-2 and TRBJ1-1 for the parts outside the CDR3, the full variable domain is GAGVSQSPSNKVTEKGKDVELRCDPISGHTALYWYRQSLGQGLEFLIYFQGNSAPDKSGLPSDRFSAERTGGSVSTLTIQRTQQEDSAVYLCASSSRGSEAFFGQGTRLTVV.

This rearrangement joins TRBV7-3 to TRBJ2-7; 7 positions match TRBD2. The germline gives CDR1 SGHTA, CDR2 FQGTGA. The CDR3 has 16 amino acids. V trimming: 5 bases; J trimming: 3 bases; junction bases outside the gene matches: 13. The DNA for the CDR3 is TGTGCCAGCAGCCTACCCTGGGGAGGGGAGGTCTACGAGCAGTACTTC. It translates to CASSLPWGGEVYEQYF.

The rearrangement uses TRBV6-6 and TRBJ1-4; perhaps TRBD1 as D (5 bases). The V end lost 5 bases, the J end lost 4 bases, and 14 bases lay between the germline ends. Germline CDR1 MNHNY, CDR2 SVGAGI (reference sequence). CDR3 length: 15 amino acids. CDR3 bases: TGTGCCAGCAGTCCCCAGACAGATGGTAATGAAAAACTGTTTTTT. Amino acids: CASSPQTDGNEKLFF.

This chain links TRBV7-2 with TRBJ1-1; TRBD1 matches 9 bases. Germline CDR1 SGHTA, CDR2 FQGNSA. V shed 10 bases and J 2 bases; nucleotides not matched to a gene: 5. The CDR3 runs 13 residues. CDR3 region: CATAGQGNTEAFF. The CDR3 coding sequence is TGTGCCACCGCGGGACAGGGCAACACTGAAGCTTTCTTT.

The chain links TRBV2 to TRBJ1-6; D ambiguous. Trimming took off 7 bases at V and 5 bases at J, with 12 bases between the two ends. The germline V gene has CDR1 SNHLY and CDR2 FYNNEI. The length of the CDR3 is 14 residues. CDR3 bases: TGTGCCAGCACCCGTGACTTGGATAATTCACCCCTCCACTTT. Protein: CASTRDLDNSPLHF.

V is TRBV29-1 and J is TRBJ1-2, with D possibly being TRBD1 (5 bases). Germline CDR1 reads SQVTM; CDR2 reads ANQGSEA. V was clipped by 4 bases and J by 3 bases, with 9 bases between them. The CDR3 extends over 12 amino acids. The CDR3 loop is CSVVGQDYGYTF. In nucleotides, the CDR3 is TGCAGCGTTGTGGGGCAGGACTATGGCTACACCTTC.

The chain employs TRBV19 and TRBJ1-1; no clear D. This CDR3 spans 13 amino acids. Looked up from germline, CDR1 is LNHDA and CDR2 is SQIVND (reference sequence). V was clipped by 5 bases and J by 6 bases, with 13 bases between them. The CDR3 loop is CASSLVQRAEAFF. As DNA, the CDR3 is TGTGCCAGTAGTCTGGTCCAACGGGCTGAAGCTTTCTTT.

Only one count was recorded for this clone. The rearrangement joins TRBV6-1 to TRBJ2-5; tentatively, D is TRBD1 (7 bases). This CDR3 comprises 14 residues. From germline, CDR1 is MNHNS and CDR2 SASEGT. Deletions cut 2 bases from V and 5 bases from J, with 12 bases between. The CDR3 DNA reads TGTGCCAGCAGTGAATTTGGAGGGGGCGAGACCCAGTACTTC. Amino acids: CASSEFGGGETQYF.

This chain joins TRBV7-8 and TRBJ1-3; weak D call: TRBD1 (6 bases). The V end was cut by 5 bases, the J end by 4 bases, with 12 bases between. CDR3 length: 14 amino acids. Germline V gives CDR1 SGHVS, CDR2 FQNEAQ. The CDR3 region is CASSLGTLGNTIYF. The CDR3 coding sequence is TGTGCCAGCAGCCTAGGGACATTAGGAAACACCATATATTTT.

This clone occurred once. V usage is TRBV6-5 and J usage is TRBJ1-3; a possible D gene is TRBD1 (6 bases). With 6 bases removed from V and 2 bases from J, the gap between germline ends came to 11 bases. The CDR3 runs 14 residues. Germline CDR1 reads MNHEY; CDR2 reads SVGAGI. CDR3 sequence (DNA): TGTGCCAGCAGCTTCAACAGGGCTGGAAACACCATATATTTT. Protein product: CASSFNRAGNTIYF.

CDR3 region: CASSVTDYYEQYF. DNA for the CDR3: TGTGCCAGCAGTGTAACAGACTACTACGAGCAGTACTTC. The chain is built from TRBV6-1 and TRBJ2-7; the D gene is possibly TRBD2 (5 bases). V was shortened by 4 bases and J by 3 bases, with 10 bases between the two germline ends. CDR3 length equals 13 residues. The germline V gene has CDR1 MNHNS and CDR2 SASEGT.

The rearrangement joins TRBV10-3 to TRBJ1-2, with 9 bases aligning to TRBD1. The ends lost 8 bases at V and 8 bases at J; junction bases unmatched: 6. Germline CDR1 ENHRY, CDR2 SYGVKD. The CDR3 sequence is 12 residues long. The CDR3 bases are TGTGCCATCCGGGACAGGGAAGGCGGCTACACCTTC. Amino acid sequence: CAIRDREGGYTF.

This chain joins TRBV5-8 and TRBJ1-1; tentative D call: TRBD1 (6 bases). CDR1 is SGHTS and CDR2 is YDEGEE in the germline V gene. Trimming cost V 4 bases and J 1 base, with 14 bases left between them. CDR3 size: 15 residues. CDR3 loop: CASSGVDRRNTEAFF. CDR3 sequence (DNA): TGTGCCAGCAGCGGGGTCGACAGGAGGAACACTGAAGCTTTCTTT.

The rearrangement uses TRBV9 and TRBJ2-2, with unresolved D. V was pared by 0 bases and J by 0 bases, with 9 bases between. CDR3 length: 16 residues. Germline V gene sequence: CDR1 SGDLS, CDR2 YYNGEE. CDR3 sequence: CASSVGSVTNTGELFF. The CDR3 DNA is TGTGCCAGCAGCGTAGGGAGCGTAACGAACACCGGGGAGCTGTTTTTT.